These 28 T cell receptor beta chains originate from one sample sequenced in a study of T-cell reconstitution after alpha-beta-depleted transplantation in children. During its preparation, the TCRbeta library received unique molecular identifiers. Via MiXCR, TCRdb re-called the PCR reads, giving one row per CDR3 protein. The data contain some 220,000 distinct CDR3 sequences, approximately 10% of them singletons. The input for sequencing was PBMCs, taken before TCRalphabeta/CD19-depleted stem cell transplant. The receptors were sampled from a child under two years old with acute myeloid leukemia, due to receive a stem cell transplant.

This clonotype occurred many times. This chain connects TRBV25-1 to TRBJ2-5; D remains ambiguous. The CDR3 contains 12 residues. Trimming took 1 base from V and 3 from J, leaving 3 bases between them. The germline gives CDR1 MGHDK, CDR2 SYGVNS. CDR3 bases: TGTGCCAGCAGTGAATTAAAAGAGACCCAGTACTTC. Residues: CASSELKETQYF.

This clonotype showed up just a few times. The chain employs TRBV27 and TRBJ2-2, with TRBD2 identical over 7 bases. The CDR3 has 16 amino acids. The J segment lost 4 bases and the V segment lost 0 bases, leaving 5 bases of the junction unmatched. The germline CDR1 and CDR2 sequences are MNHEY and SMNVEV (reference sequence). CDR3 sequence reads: CASSLSRLALTGELFF. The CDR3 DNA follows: TGTGCCAGCAGTTTATCAAGACTAGCACTCACCGGGGAGCTGTTTTTT.

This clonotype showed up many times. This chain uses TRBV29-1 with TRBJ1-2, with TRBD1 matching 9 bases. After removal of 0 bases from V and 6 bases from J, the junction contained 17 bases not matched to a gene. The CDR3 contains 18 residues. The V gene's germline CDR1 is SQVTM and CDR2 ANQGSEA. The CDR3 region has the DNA TGCAGCGTTGAAGATAGGATGGGACAGGGTTTTTTAATACATGGCTACACCTTC. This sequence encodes CSVEDRMGQGFLIHGYTF.

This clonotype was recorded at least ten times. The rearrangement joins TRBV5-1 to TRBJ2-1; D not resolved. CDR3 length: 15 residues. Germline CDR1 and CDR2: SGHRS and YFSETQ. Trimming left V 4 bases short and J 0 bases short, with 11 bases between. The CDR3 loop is CASSIGSNSYNEQFF. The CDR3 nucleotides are TGCGCCAGCAGCATCGGATCAAACTCCTACAATGAGCAGTTCTTC. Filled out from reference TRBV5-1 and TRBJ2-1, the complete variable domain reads KAGVTQTPRYLIKTRGQQVTLSCSPISGHRSVSWYQQTPGQGLQFLFEYFSETQRNKGNFPGRFSGRQFSNSRSEMNVSTLELGDSALYLCASSIGSNSYNEQFFGPGTRLTVL.

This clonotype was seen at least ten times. The CDR3 coding sequence is TGTGCCAGCAGCCAACGCGGCTCCTACGAGCAGTACTTC. It codes for CASSQRGSYEQYF. V gene TRBV3-1 combines with J gene TRBJ2-7, with D unclear. The CDR3 is 13 residues long. Deletions cut 2 bases from V and 0 bases from J, with 5 bases between. The germline V gene encodes CDR1 LGHDT and CDR2 YNNKEL (reference sequence).

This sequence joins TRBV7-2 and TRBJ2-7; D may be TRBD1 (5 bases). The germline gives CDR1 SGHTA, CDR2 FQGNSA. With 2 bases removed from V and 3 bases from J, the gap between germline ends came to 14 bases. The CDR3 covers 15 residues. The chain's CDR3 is CASSLPRTHGYEQYF. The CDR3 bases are TGTGCCAGCAGCTTACCAAGGACACACGGCTACGAGCAGTACTTC.

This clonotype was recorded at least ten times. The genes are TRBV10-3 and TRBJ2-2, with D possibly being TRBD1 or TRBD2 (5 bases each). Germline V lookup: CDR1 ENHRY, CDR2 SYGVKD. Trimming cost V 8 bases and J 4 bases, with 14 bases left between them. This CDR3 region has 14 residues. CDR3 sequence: CAILPGTGTGELFF. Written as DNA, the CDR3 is TGTGCCATCCTGCCCGGGACCGGCACCGGGGAGCTGTTTTTT.

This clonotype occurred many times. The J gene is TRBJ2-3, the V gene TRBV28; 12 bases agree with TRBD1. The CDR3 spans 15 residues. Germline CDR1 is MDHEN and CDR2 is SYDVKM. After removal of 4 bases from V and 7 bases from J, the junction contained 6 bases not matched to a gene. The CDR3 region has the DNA TGTGCCAGCAGTTCCGGGACAGGGGGCGTGTATACGCAGTATTTT. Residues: CASSSGTGGVYTQYF.

The CDR3 DNA follows: TGTGCCAGCAGTCGGAGACAGGGAGGTACAAATGAGCAGTTCTTC. Protein sequence: CASSRRQGGTNEQFF. The chain carries TRBV14 and TRBJ2-1; maybe TRBD1 (7 bases). Germline CDR1 reads SGHDN; CDR2 reads FVKESK. The ends were cut back, 6 bases at V and 7 bases at J, with 19 bases in the middle. The CDR3 loop spans 15 amino acids.

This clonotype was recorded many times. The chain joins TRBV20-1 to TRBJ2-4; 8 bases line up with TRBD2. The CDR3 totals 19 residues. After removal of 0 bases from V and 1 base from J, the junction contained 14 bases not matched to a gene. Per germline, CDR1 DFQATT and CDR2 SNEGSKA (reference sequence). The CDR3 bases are TGCAGTGCTAGAGACGAGACTAGCGCCCTGGGGTCTGCCAAAAACATTCAGTACTTC. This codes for CSARDETSALGSAKNIQYF.

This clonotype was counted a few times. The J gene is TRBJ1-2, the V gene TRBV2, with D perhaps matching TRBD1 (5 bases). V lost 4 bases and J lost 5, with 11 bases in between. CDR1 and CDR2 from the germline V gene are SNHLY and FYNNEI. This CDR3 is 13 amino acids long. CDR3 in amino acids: CASSGGEGYGYTF. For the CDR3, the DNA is TGTGCCAGCAGTGGAGGGGAAGGGTATGGCTACACCTTC. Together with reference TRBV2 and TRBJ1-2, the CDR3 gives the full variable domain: EPEVTQTPSHQVTQMGQEVILRCVPISNHLYFYWYRQILGQKVEFLVSFYNNEISEKSEIFDDQFSVERPDGSNFTLKIRSTKLEDSAMYFCASSGGEGYGYTFGSGTRLTVV.

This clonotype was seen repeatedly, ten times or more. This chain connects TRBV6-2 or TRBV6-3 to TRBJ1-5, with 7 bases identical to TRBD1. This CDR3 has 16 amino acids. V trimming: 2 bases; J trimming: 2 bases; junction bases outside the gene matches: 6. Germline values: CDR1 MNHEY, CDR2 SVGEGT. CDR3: CASSYRRGAGNQPQHF. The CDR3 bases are TGTGCCAGCAGTTACCGCAGGGGGGCTGGCAATCAGCCCCAGCATTTT.

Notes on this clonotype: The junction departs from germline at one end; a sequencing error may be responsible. The CDR3 here is CASSLGPSCEQYF. In DNA form, the CDR3 reads TGTGCCAGCAGCCTCGGGCCGTCCTGCGAGCAGTACTTC. The rearrangement joins TRBV4-2 to TRBJ2-7; no definite D call. Germline CDR1 LGHNA, CDR2 YNFKEQ. The CDR3 has 13 amino acids.

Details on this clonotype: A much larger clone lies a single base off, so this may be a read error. CDR3 loop: CSARASGRLGGKLFF. The DNA of the CDR3 is TGCAGTGCTAGAGCCAGCGGGAGACTCGGCGGGAAGCTGTTTTTT. V is TRBV20-1 and J is TRBJ2-2; TRBD2 aligns across 8 bases. Germline-derived CDR1 and CDR2 are DFQATT and SNEGSKA (reference sequence). This CDR3 is built from 15 residues.

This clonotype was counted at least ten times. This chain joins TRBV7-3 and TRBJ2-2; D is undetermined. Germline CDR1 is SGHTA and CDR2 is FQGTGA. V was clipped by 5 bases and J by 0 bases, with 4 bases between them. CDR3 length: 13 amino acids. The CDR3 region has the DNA TGTGCCAGCAGCACCCCGAACACCGGGGAGCTGTTTTTT. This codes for CASSTPNTGELFF.

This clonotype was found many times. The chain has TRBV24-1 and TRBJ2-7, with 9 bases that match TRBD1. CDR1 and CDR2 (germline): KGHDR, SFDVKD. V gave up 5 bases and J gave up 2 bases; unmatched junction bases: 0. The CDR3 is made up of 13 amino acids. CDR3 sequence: CATSGTGAYEQYF. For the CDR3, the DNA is TGTGCCACCAGTGGGACAGGGGCCTACGAGCAGTACTTC.

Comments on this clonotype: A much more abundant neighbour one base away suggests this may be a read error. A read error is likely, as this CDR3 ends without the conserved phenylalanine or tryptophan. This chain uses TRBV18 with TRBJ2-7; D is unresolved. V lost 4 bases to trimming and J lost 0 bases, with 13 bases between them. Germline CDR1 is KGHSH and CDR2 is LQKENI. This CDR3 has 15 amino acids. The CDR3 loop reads CASSLDLRSSYEQYS. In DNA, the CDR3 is TGTGCCAGCTCACTTGACTTGAGGAGCTCCTACGAGCAGTACTCC.

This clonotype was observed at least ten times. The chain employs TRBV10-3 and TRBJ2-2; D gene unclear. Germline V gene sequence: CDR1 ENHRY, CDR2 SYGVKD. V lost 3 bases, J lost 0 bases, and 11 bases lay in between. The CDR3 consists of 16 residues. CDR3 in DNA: TGTGCCATCAGTGATAAAGGTGGCGCGAACACCGGGGAGCTGTTTTTT. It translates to CAISDKGGANTGELFF.

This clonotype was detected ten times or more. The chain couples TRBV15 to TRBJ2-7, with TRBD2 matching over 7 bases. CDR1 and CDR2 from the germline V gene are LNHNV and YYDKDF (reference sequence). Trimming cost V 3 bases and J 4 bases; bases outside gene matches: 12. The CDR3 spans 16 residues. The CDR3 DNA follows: TGTGCCACCAGCAGGTTCCTTGGACGGGGGGATTACGAGCAGTACTTC. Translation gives CATSRFLGRGDYEQYF.

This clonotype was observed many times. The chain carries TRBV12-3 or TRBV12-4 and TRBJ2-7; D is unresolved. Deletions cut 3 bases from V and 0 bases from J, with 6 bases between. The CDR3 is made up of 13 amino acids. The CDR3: CASSFGFSYEQYF. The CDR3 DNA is TGTGCCAGCAGTTTCGGGTTCTCCTACGAGCAGTACTTC.

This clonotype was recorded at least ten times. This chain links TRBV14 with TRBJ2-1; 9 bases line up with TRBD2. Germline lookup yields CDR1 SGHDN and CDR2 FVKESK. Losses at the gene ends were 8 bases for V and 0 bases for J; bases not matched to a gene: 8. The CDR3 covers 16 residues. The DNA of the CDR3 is TGTGCCAGCGCCCCTCTAGCGGGGAACTCCTACAATGAGCAGTTCTTC. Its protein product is CASAPLAGNSYNEQFF. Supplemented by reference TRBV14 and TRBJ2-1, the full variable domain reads EAGVTQFPSHSVIEKGQTVTLRCDPISGHDNLYWYRRVMGKEIKFLLHFVKESKQDESGMPNNRFLAERTGGTYSTLKVQPAELEDSGVYFCASAPLAGNSYNEQFFGPGTRLTVL.

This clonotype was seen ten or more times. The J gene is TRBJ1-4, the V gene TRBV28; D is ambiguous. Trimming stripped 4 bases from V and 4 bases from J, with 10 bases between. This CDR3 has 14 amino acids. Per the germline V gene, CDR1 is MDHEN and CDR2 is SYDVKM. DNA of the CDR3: TGTGCCAGCAGTTCCCTGGACCATAATGAAAAACTGTTTTTT. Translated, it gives CASSSLDHNEKLFF.

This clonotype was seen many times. DNA for the CDR3: TGTGCCAGCAGCCAAGTCGGCAGGGGGTCCTACAATGAGCAGTTCTTC. Its protein product is CASSQVGRGSYNEQFF. V is TRBV14 and J is TRBJ2-1; 7 nucleotides align to TRBD1. The V and J ends lost 1 base and 1 base, in that order; junction bases with no gene match: 4. The CDR3 is made up of 16 amino acids. From germline, CDR1 is SGHDN and CDR2 FVKESK. Full variable domain (remainder filled in from reference TRBV14 and TRBJ2-1): EAGVTQFPSHSVIEKGQTVTLRCDPISGHDNLYWYRRVMGKEIKFLLHFVKESKQDESGMPNNRFLAERTGGTYSTLKVQPAELEDSGVYFCASSQVGRGSYNEQFFGPGTRLTVL.

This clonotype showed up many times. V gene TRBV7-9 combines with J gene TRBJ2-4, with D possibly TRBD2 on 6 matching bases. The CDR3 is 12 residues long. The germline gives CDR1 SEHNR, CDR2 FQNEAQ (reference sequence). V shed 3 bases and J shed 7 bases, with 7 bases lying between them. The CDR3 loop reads CASSLEGNIQYF. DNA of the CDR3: TGTGCCAGCAGCTTGGAGGGCAACATTCAGTACTTC.

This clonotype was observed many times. The CDR3 region has the DNA TGTGCCAGCAGCCTAGAAGCCAAGGGGGCAGTGCGGGGCGGGGAGCTGTTTTTT. Protein product: CASSLEAKGAVRGGELFF. This chain links TRBV4-2 with TRBJ2-2; possible D gene TRBD1, 7 bases. Germline V gene lookup returns CDR1 LGHNA and CDR2 YNFKEQ. V shed 4 bases and J shed 7 bases, with 25 bases lying between them. The CDR3 extends over 18 amino acids.

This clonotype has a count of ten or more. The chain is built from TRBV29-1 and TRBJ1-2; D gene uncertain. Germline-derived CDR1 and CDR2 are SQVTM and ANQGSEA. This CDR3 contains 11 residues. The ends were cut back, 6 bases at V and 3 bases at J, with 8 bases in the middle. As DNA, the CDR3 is TGCAGCGTAGTGGAGGACTATGGCTACACCTTC. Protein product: CSVVEDYGYTF.

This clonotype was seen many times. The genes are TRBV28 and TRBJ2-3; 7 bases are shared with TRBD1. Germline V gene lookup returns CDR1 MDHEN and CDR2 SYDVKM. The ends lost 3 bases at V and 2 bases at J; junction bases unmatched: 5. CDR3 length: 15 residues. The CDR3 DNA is TGTGCCAGCAGTTTGCGAGGGGGCGTCACAGATACGCAGTATTTT. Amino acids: CASSLRGGVTDTQYF.

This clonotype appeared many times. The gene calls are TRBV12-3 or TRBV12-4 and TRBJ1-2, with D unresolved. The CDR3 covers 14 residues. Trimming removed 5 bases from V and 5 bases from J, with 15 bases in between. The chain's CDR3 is CASSLVGSEYGYTF. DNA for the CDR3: TGTGCCAGCAGTCTGGTAGGCAGCGAGTATGGCTACACCTTC.